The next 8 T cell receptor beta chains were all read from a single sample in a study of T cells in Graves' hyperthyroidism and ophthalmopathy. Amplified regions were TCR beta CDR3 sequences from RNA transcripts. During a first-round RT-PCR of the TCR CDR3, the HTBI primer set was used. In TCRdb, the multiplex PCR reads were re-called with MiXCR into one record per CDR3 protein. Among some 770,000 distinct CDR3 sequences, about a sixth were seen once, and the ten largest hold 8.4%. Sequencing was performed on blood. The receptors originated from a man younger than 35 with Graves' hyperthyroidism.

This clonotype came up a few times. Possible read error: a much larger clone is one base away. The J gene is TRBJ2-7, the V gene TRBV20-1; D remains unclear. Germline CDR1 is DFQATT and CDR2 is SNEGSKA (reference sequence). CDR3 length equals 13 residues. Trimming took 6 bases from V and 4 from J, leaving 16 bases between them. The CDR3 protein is CSAHGETVYEQYF. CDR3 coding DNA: TGCAGTGCCCATGGTGAAACGGTTTACGAGCAGTACTTC.

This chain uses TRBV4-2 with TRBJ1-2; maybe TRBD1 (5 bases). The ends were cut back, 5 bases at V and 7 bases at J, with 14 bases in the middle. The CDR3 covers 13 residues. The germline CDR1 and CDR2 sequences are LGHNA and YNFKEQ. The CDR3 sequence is CASSFGGDSGYTF. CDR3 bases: TGTGCCAGCAGCTTTGGGGGAGACAGTGGCTACACCTTC.

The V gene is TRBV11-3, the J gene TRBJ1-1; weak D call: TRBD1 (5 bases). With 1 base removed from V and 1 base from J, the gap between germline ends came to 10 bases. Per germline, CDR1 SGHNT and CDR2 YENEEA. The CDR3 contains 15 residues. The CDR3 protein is CASSLGGERNTEAFF. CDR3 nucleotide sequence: TGTGCCAGCAGCTTAGGGGGCGAGAGGAACACTGAAGCTTTCTTT.

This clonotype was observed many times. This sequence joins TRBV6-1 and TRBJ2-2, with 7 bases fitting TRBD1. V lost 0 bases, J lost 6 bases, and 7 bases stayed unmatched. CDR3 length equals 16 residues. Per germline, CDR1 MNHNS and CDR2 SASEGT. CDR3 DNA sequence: TGTGCCAGCAGTGAAGCGAGCAGGGGGTGGGCCGGGGAGCTGTTTTTT. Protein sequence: CASSEASRGWAGELFF.

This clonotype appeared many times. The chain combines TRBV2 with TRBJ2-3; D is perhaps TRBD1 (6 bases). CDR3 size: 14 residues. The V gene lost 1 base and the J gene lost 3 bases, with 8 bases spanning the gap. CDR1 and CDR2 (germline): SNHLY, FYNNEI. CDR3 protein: CASSEDRATDTQYF. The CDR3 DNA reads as TGTGCCAGCAGTGAAGACAGGGCTACAGATACGCAGTATTTT. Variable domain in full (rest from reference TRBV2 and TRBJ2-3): EPEVTQTPSHQVTQMGQEVILRCVPISNHLYFYWYRQILGQKVEFLVSFYNNEISEKSEIFDDQFSVERPDGSNFTLKIRSTKLEDSAMYFCASSEDRATDTQYFGPGTRLTVL.

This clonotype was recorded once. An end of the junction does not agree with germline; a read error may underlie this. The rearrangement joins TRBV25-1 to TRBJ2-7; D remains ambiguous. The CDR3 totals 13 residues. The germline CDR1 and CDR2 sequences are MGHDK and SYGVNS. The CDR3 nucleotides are TGTGCCAGTAGTGAGGCACACTACTACGAGCAGTACTTC. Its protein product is CASSEAHYYEQYF.

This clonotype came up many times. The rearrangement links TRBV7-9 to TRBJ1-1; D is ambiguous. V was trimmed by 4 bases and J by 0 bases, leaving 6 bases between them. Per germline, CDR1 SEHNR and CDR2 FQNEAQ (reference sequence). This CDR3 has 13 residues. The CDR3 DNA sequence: TGTGCCAGCAGCTGGAGGGTGAACACTGAAGCTTTCTTT. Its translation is CASSWRVNTEAFF.

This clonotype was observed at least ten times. The CDR3 protein is CASSYSKVRHEQFF. CDR3 nucleotide sequence: TGTGCCAGCAGTTACTCGAAAGTACGGCATGAGCAGTTCTTC. The rearrangement joins TRBV6-6 to TRBJ2-1; D uncertain. The V end was cut by 0 bases, the J end by 8 bases, with 11 bases between. This CDR3 spans 14 amino acids. Germline lookup yields CDR1 MNHNY and CDR2 SVGAGI (reference sequence).